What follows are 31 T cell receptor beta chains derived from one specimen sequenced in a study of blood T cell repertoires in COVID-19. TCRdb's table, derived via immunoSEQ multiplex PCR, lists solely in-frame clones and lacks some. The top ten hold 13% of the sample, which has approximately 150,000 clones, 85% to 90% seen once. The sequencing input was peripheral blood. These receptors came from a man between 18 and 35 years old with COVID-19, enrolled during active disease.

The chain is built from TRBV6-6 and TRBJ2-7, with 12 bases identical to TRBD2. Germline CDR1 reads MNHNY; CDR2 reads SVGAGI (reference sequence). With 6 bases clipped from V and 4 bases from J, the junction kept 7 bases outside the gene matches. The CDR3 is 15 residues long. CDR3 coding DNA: TGTGCCAGCAGCATACTAGCGGGAGGAAGGTACGAGCAGTACTTC. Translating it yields CASSILAGGRYEQYF.

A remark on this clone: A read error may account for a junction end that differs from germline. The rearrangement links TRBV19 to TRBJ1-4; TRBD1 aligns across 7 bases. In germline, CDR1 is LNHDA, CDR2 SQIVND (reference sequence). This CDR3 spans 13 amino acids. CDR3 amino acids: CASSPRDRPNLLF. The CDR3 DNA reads TGTGCCAGTAGTCCCCGGGACAGACCTAACCTGCTTTTT.

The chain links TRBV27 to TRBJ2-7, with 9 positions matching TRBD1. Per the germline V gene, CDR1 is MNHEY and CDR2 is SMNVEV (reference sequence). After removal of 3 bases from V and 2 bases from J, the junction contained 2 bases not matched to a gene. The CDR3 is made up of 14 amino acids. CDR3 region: CASSLGQGPYEQYF. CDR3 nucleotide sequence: TGTGCCAGCAGTTTGGGACAGGGACCCTACGAGCAGTACTTC.

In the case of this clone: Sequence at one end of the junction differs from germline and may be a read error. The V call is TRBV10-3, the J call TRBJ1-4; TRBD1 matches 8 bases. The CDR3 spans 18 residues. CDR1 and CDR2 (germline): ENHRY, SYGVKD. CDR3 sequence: CAISERRQGPATNEKLLF. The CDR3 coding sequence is TGTGCCATCAGTGAGCGTCGACAGGGGCCTGCAACTAATGAAAAACTGCTTTTT.

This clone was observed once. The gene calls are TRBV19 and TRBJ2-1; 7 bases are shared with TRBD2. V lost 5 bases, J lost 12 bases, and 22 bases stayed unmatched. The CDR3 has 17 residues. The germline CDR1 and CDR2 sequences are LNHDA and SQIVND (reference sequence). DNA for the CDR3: TGTGCCAGTAGTTTGGGAGCGGGACTAAGCCCTGACGCCTCGCAGTTCTTC. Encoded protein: CASSLGAGLSPDASQFF. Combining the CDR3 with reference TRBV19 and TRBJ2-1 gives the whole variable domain DGGITQSPKYLFRKEGQNVTLSCEQNLNHDAMYWYRQDPGQGLRLIYYSQIVNDFQKGDIAEGYSVSREKKESFPLTVTSAQKNPTAFYLCASSLGAGLSPDASQFFGPGTRLTVL.

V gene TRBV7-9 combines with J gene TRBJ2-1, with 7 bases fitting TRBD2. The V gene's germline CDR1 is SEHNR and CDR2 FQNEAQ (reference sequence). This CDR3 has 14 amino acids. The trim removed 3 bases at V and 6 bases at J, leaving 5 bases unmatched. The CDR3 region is CASSFGLVGNEQFF. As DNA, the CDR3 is TGTGCCAGCAGCTTCGGACTAGTAGGCAATGAGCAGTTCTTC.

The CDR3 sequence is CSVAGGGYNEQFF. The CDR3 region has the DNA TGCAGCGTCGCTGGCGGGGGCTACAATGAGCAGTTCTTC. This sequence joins TRBV29-1 and TRBJ2-1, with TRBD2 matching over 7 bases. Germline values: CDR1 SQVTM, CDR2 ANQGSEA. Germline trimming cut 6 bases from V and 3 bases from J; bases unmatched to any gene: 5. The CDR3 is made up of 13 amino acids.

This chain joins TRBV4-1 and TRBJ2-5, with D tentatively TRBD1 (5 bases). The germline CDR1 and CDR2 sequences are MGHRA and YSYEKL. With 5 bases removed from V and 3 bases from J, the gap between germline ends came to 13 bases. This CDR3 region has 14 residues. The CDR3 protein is CASSLQELEETQYF. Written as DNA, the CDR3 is TGCGCCAGCAGCTTACAGGAATTAGAAGAGACCCAGTACTTC.

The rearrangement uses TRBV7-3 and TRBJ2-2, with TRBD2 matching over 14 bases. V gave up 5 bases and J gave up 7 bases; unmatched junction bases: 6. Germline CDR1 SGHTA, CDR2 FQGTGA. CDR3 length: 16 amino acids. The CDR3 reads CASSPTSGRGSGELFF. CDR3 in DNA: TGTGCCAGCAGCCCGACTAGCGGGAGGGGTAGCGGGGAGCTGTTTTTT.

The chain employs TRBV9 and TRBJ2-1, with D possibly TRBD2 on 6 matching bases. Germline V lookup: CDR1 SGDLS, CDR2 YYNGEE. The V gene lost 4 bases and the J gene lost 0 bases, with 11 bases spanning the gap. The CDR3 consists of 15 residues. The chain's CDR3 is CASSNSGSSYNEQFF. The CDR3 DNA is TGTGCCAGCAGCAATAGCGGAAGCTCCTACAATGAGCAGTTCTTC.

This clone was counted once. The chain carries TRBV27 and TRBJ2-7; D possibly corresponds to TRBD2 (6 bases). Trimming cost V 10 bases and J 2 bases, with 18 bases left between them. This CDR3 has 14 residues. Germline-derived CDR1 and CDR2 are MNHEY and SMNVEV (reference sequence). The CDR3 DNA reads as TGTGCCACTAAAAGGGCGGGAATAGCCTACGAGCAGTACTTC. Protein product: CATKRAGIAYEQYF.

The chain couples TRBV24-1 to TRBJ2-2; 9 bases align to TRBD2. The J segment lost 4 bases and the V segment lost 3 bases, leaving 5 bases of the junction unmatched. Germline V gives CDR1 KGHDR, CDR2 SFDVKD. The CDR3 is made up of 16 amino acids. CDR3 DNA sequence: TGTGCCACCAGTGATCTCTATAGCGGGAGCACCGGGGAGCTGTTTTTT. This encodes CATSDLYSGSTGELFF.

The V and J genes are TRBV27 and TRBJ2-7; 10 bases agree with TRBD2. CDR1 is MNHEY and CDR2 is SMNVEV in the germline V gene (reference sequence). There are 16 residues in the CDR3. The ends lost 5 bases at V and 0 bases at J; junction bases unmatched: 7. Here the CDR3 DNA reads TGTGCCAGCAGTAAGAATGGACTAGCGGACTCCTACGAGCAGTACTTC. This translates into CASSKNGLADSYEQYF.

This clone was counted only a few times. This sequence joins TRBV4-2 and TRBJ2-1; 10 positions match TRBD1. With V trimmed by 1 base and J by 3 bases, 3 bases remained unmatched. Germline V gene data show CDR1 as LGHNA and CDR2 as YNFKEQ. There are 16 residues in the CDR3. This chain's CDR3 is CASSQVGTGDYNEQFF. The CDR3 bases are TGTGCCAGCAGCCAAGTTGGGACAGGGGACTACAATGAGCAGTTCTTC.

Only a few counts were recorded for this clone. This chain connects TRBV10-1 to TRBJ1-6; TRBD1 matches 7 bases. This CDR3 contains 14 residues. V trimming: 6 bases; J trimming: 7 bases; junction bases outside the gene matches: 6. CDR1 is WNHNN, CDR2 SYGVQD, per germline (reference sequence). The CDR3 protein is CASSPGQANSPLHF. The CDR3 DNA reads TGCGCCAGCAGCCCCGGACAGGCGAATTCACCCCTCCACTTT.

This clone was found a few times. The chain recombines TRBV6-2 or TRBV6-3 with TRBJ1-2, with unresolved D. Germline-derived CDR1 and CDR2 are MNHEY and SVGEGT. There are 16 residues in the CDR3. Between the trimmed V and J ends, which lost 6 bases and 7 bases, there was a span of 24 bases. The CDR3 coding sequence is TGTGCCAGCAGCCTCCACCGCGGGTCCCAGGTTGTTGGCTACACCTTC. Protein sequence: CASSLHRGSQVVGYTF.

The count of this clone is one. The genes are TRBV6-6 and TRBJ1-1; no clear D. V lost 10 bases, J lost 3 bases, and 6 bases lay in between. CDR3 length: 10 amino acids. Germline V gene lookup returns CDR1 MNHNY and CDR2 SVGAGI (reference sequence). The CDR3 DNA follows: TGTGCCACCCGGGACACTGAAGCTTTCTTT. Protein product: CATRDTEAFF.

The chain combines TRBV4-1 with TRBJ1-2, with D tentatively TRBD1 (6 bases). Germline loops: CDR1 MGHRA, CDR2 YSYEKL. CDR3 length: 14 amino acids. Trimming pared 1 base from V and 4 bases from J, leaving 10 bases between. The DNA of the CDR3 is TGCGCCAGCAGCCAAGGGGACATCTTCTATGGCTACACCTTC. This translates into CASSQGDIFYGYTF.

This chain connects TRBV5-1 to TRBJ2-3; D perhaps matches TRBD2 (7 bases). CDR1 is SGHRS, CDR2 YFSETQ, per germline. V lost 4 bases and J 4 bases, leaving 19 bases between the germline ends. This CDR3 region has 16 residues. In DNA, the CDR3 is TGCGCCAGCAGCCTCCCTTCGGGGGGCGGTTCAGATACGCAGTATTTT. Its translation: CASSLPSGGGSDTQYF.

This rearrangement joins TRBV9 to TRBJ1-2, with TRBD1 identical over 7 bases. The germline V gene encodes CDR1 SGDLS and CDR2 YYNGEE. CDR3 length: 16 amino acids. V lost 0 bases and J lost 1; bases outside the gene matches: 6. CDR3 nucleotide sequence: TGTGCCAGCAGCGTAGGAGGGGGCGGAAGTAACTATGGCTACACCTTC. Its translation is CASSVGGGGSNYGYTF.

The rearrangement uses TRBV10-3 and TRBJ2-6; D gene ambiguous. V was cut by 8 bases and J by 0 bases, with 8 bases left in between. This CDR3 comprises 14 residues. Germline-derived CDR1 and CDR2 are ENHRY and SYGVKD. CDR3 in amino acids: CAIPVSSGANVLTF. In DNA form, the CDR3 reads TGTGCCATCCCAGTAAGCTCTGGGGCCAACGTCCTGACTTTC.

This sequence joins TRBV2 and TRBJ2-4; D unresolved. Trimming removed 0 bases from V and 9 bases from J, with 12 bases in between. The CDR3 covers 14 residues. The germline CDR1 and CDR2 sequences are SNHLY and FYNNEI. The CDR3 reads CASSEASLFTIQYF. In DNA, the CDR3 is TGTGCCAGCAGTGAAGCTAGTTTGTTTACCATTCAGTACTTC.

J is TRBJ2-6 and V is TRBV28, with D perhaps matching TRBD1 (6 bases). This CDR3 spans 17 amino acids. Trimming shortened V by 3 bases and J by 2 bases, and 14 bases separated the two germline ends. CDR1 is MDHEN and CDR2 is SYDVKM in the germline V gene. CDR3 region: CASSFRGQAPGANVLTF. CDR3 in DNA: TGTGCCAGCAGTTTTCGGGGACAAGCCCCTGGGGCCAACGTCCTGACTTTC.

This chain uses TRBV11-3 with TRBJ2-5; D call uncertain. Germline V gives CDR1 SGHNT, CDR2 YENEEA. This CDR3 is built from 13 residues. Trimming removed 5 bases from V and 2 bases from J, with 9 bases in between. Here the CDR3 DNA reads TGTGCCAGCAGCCCCAAGGAGCAAGAGACCCAGTACTTC. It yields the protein CASSPKEQETQYF.

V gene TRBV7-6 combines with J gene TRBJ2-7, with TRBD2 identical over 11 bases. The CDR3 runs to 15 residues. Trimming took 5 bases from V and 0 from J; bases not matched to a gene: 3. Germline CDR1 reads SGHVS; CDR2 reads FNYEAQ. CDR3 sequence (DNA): TGTGCCAGCAGCCCGGGACTAGCGGACTCCTACGAGCAGTACTTC. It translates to CASSPGLADSYEQYF.

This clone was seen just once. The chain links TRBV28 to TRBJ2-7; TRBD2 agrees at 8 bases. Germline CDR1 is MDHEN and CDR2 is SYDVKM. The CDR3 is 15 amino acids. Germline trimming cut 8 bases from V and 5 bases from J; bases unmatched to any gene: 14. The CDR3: CASQGPYGRAHEQYF. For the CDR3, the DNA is TGTGCCAGCCAAGGACCATACGGGAGGGCCCACGAGCAGTACTTC.

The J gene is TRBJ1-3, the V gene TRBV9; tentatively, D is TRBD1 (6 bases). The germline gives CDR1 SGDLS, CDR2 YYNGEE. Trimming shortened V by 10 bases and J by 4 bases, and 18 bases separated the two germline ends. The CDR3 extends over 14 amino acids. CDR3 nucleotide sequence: TGTGCCCGCGGGGGCGGGGGCTACGGAAACACCATATATTTT. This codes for CARGGGGYGNTIYF.

The CDR3, as DNA: TGTGCCAGCAGTTACGGGACTAGCGGGAGAGGTGAGTTCTTC. It is translated as CASSYGTSGRGEFF. The chain combines TRBV6-2 or TRBV6-3 with TRBJ2-1; 14 bases map to TRBD2. Germline values: CDR1 MNHEY, CDR2 SVGEGT. This CDR3 comprises 14 residues. V was pared by 2 bases and J by 14 bases, with 5 bases of the junction left unmatched.

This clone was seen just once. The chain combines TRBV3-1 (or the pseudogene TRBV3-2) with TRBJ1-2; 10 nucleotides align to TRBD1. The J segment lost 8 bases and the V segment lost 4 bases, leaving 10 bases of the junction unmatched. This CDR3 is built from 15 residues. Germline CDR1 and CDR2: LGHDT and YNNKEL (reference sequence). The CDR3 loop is CASSPTGTGVLGYTF. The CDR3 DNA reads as TGTGCCAGCAGCCCGACCGGGACAGGGGTATTGGGCTACACCTTC.

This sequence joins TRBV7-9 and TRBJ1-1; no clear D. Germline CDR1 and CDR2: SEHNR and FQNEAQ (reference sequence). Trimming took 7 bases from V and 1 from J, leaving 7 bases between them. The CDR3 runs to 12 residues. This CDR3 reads CASTSGNTEAFF. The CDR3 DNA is TGTGCCAGCACATCGGGGAACACTGAAGCTTTCTTT.

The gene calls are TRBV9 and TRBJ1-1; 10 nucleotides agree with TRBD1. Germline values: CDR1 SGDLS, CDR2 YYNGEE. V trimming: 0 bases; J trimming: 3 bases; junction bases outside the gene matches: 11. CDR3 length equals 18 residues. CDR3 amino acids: CASSVVLTGGEWDTEAFF. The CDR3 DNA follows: TGTGCCAGCAGCGTAGTCTTGACAGGGGGCGAGTGGGACACTGAAGCTTTCTTT.